The 10 T cell receptor beta chains reported below all come from one sample, sequenced in a study of glioma-infiltrating T cells. TCR alpha and beta CDR3 regions were amplified from RNA using iRepertoire nested multiplex PCR. TCRdb passed the multiplex PCR reads through MiXCR, listing each CDR3 protein once. This sample carries around 99,000 distinct CDR3 sequences, under 30% of them seen once, and the ten largest clones take roughly a third. Sequencing input: glioma tissue, nonneoplastic brain tissue, or PBMCs (not recorded which). These receptors all come from a human donor with low-grade glioma or glioblastoma, undergoing nonglioma brain surgery, or in good health (not recorded which).

This clonotype showed up just a few times. This may stem from a read error, because a much larger clone lies one nucleotide away. The chain has TRBV20-1 and TRBJ2-1; 10 bases line up with TRBD2. In germline, CDR1 is DFQATT, CDR2 SNEGSKA (reference sequence). The CDR3 is made up of 13 amino acids. V shed 6 bases, J shed 12 bases, and the junction held 11 bases outside the gene matches. CDR3 sequence: CSAVGLAADGQFF. CDR3 bases: TGCAGTGCCGTCGGACTAGCGGCGGATGGGCAGTTCTTC.

CDR3 residues: CASSRTSGRVATQYF. In DNA form, the CDR3 reads TGTGCCAGCAGTCGGACTAGCGGGAGGGTAGCGACCCAGTACTTC. The V call is TRBV28, the J call TRBJ2-5; TRBD2 matches 15 bases. J gave up 7 bases and V 5 bases, and 5 bases lay outside the gene matches. This CDR3 is built from 15 residues. Germline assignment: CDR1 MDHEN and CDR2 SYDVKM. The variable domain in full, completed from reference TRBV28 and TRBJ2-5, reads DVKVTQSSRYLVKRTGEKVFLECVQDMDHENMFWYRQDPGLGLRLIYFSYDVKMKEKGDIPEGYSVSREKKERFSLILESASTNQTSMYLCASSRTSGRVATQYFGPGTRLLVL.

In the case of this clonotype: A much larger clone is a single base away; this may be a read error. The rearrangement links TRBV5-1 to TRBJ1-6; no clear D. V lost 2 bases to trimming and J lost 7 bases, with 16 bases between them. The germline V gene has CDR1 SGHRS and CDR2 YFSETQ. The CDR3 extends over 16 amino acids. The CDR3 spells CASSLQPREGNSPLHF. The CDR3 nucleotides are TGCGCCAGCAGCTTACAGCCCCGGGAGGGAAATTCACCCCTCCACTTT.

This clonotype was observed at least ten times. The genes are TRBV20-1 and TRBJ2-7; D is unclear. The CDR3 loop spans 17 amino acids. CDR1 is DFQATT and CDR2 is SNEGSKA in the germline V gene (reference sequence). V was clipped by 0 bases and J by 0 bases, with 18 bases between them. In DNA form, the CDR3 reads TGCAGTGCTAGAGAAAGGAGAAAAAGAGACAACTCCTACGAGCAGTACTTC. This translates into CSARERRKRDNSYEQYF.

This clonotype has at least ten counts. V and J are TRBV24-1 and TRBJ2-2; 14 bases map to TRBD2. The CDR3 consists of 17 residues. Unmatched junction bases numbered 6, after V lost 9 bases and J lost 1 base. CDR1 KGHDR and CDR2 SFDVKD come from the germline V gene. The CDR3: CATGGLAGVGNTGELFF. CDR3 DNA: TGTGCCACCGGGGGACTAGCGGGAGTCGGGAACACCGGGGAGCTGTTTTTT.

The sample holds many counts of this clonotype. The rearrangement links TRBV29-1 to TRBJ2-7; D may match TRBD1 or TRBD2 (5 bases each). This CDR3 has 14 residues. The V and J ends lost 4 bases and 4 bases respectively, with 17 bases between them. Germline CDR1 is SQVTM and CDR2 is ANQGSEA. The CDR3 sequence is CSVGGRDHPYEQYF. The CDR3 DNA sequence: TGCAGCGTTGGGGGCCGGGACCATCCTTACGAGCAGTACTTC.

There are a few counts of this clonotype. The genes are TRBV7-2 and TRBJ1-2; no clear D. The germline gives CDR1 SGHTA, CDR2 FQGNSA. The CDR3 totals 13 residues. The V end was cut by 5 bases, the J end by 4 bases, with 11 bases between. CDR3: CASSPETVYGYTF. The CDR3 DNA reads TGTGCCAGCAGCCCGGAGACGGTCTATGGCTACACCTTC.

For this clonotype: A much larger clone is a single base away; this may be a read error. The chain combines TRBV3-1 with TRBJ1-5; D perhaps matches TRBD1 (5 bases). The germline CDR1 and CDR2 sequences are LGHDT and YNNKEL (reference sequence). The CDR3 is made up of 12 amino acids. DNA of the CDR3: TGTGCCAGCAGCCAAGCGGGGCAGCCCCGGCATTTT. Protein sequence: CASSQAGQPRHF. The variable domain in full, with the rest retrieved from reference TRBV3-1 and TRBJ1-5, is DTAVSQTPKYLVTQMGNDKSIKCEQNLGHDTMYWYKQDSKKFLKIMFSYNNKELIINETVPNRFSPKSPDKAHLNLHINSLELGDSAVYFCASSQAGQPRHFGDGTRLSIL.

This clonotype came up many times. The chain has TRBV7-9 and TRBJ1-2, with TRBD1 matching over 7 bases. Germline values: CDR1 SEHNR, CDR2 FQNEAQ (reference sequence). V dropped 1 base and J dropped 3; count of bases not matched to a gene: 5. The CDR3 has 15 residues. CDR3 bases: TGTGCCAGCAGCTTAGAGGGGACAGCGGACTATGGCTACACCTTC. Amino acids: CASSLEGTADYGYTF.

This clonotype was observed many times. The rearrangement joins TRBV18 to TRBJ1-6, with D possibly matching TRBD1 (5 bases). V shed 6 bases and J shed 8 bases, with 14 bases lying between them. The CDR3 has 14 residues. Germline CDR1 and CDR2: KGHSH and LQKENI. The CDR3 reads CASSSRDRDSPLHF. CDR3 nucleotide sequence: TGTGCCAGCTCGTCCAGGGATCGGGATTCACCCCTCCACTTT.